This T cell receptor beta chain was recovered during a study of T cell responses to AZD1222 COVID-19 vaccine. TCRdb keeps only in-frame clones here, not all; method: immunoSEQ multiplex PCR. The sample lists just under 90,000 clones, approximately 86% seen once, with about 6% in the top ten. Germline V gene sequence: CDR1 SQVTM, CDR2 ANQGSEA. This CDR3 comprises 14 residues. V was clipped by 6 bases and J by 4 bases, with 18 bases between them. This chain connects TRBV29-1 to TRBJ1-1; D unresolved. The clonotype was recovered from an adult in good health. The sequencing used peripheral blood, collected on day 0 of AZD1222 vaccination. CDR3 DNA: TGCAGCGTGGTTGGTTGGGGTTTAGCCACTGAAGCTTTCTTT. It translates to CSVVGWGLATEAFF.